This record looks at one TCR beta chain sequence and its context. The target of this receptor is not known. Base qualities are not recorded, but no much larger clone differs from it by a single base. These data originate in a study of OX40 agonist ivuxolimab in advanced cancers. About the full investigation: Ivuxolimab was a fully human IgG2 agonistic monoclonal antibody targeting the costimulatory receptor OX40 (CD134). Partial responses were achieved by three dose-escalation patients, of whom one had hepatocellular carcinoma and two had cutaneous melanoma. Among the approximately 50 dose-escalation patients, about 19 had hepatocellular carcinoma, about 15 melanoma, 9 renal cell carcinoma and 9 head and neck cancer. The monotherapy dose-escalation portion (N ≈ 52 patients) of the phase I ivuxolimab trial is reported in the paper. In the dose-escalation cohort, 82.7% of patients were male, and the mean age was approximately 64 years, with a range of about 23 to 90. Intravenous ivuxolimab was administered to patients every 2 weeks at six dose levels: 0.01, 0.1, 0.3, 1.5, 3 and 10 mg/kg. The purpose of peripheral TCRbeta sequencing was to test whether ivuxolimab changed TCR sequence diversity and led to clonal T-cell expansion. Prior anti-PD-1, anti-PD-L1 or anti-CTLA-4 therapy was permitted, and checkpoint inhibitors had been received by roughly 40% of dose-escalation patients. The paper's findings and limits, for the study overall: Low levels of normalized T-cell clonal expansion were also seen in some patients who did not respond. Which antigens the clonally expanded peripheral T cells were specific for was not determined. In partial responders in the 0.1-3.0 mg/kg groups, normalized peripheral clonal expansion was found to be among the lowest, especially among CD8+ T cells. At doses from 0.1 to 3.0 mg/kg, clonal expansion was seen in both CD4+ and CD8+ blood T cells between baseline and week 6. After ivuxolimab, expanded clones were on average more numerous among CD8+ T cells than among CD4+ T cells.

The trial excluded patients who had a history of autoimmune disease or were on systemic immunosuppression. Peripheral blood for TCR sequencing was collected from all dose cohorts at baseline, on cycle 4 day 1, and on cycle 7 day 1. The samples were taken from a phase I, first-in-human, multicenter, open-label dose-escalation trial of ivuxolimab. The trial enrolled adults with locally advanced or metastatic head and neck squamous cell, hepatocellular, melanoma or renal cell carcinoma. Before TCR sequencing, CD4+ T cells and CD8+ T cells from peripheral blood were sorted into separate populations. V loses 7 bases, J loses 3 bases, and the germline ends lie 4 bases apart. The germline V gene yields MGHDK for CDR1 and SYGVNS for CDR2. From the cysteine through the phenylalanine, the CDR3 covers 11 amino acids. This entry keeps only the CDR3 DNA: 33 bases, framed from base 1. Genomic DNA was extracted from sorted cells for sequencing of the TCRbeta CDR3 region. The immunoSEQ Assay was used to sequence the TCRbeta CDR3 regions. The table was pulled from immuneACCESS by TCRdb, which kept in-frame rearrangements only. Such tables lose some clones; where checked, under half of the loss comes from unresolved V genes, and the rest has no known cause. The sample table holds more than 65,000 clones, of which around 84% were seen once. 2.4% of the sample lies in the top ten.

Specimen: CD4+ or CD8+ T cells sorted from blood, collected in a trial of the OX40 agonist ivuxolimab. The TCR sequence derives from an adult with an advanced solid tumor such as melanoma, head and neck, liver or kidney cancer. Recombination connected TRBV25-1 to TRBJ2-1; no D segment can be confidently identified. The DNA sequence follows: TGTGCCAGCACCAACTACAATGAGCAGTTCTTC. Its product reads: CASTNYNEQFF. The entire variable domain, with the stretches around the CDR3 drawn from the reference TRBV25-1 and TRBJ2-1 proteins, is EADIYQTPRYLVIGTGKKITLECSQTMGHDKMYWYQQDPGMELHLIHYSYGVNSTEKGDLSSESTVSRIRTEHFPLTLESARPSHTSQYLCASTNYNEQFFGPGTRLTVL.